The T cell receptor beta chain under discussion was sequenced for a study of blood T cell repertoires in COVID-19 (dated by TCRdb to the early 2020s). At the level of the whole study: The collaborator samples originated in the United States, Italy and Spain and spanned the acute and convalescent phases of COVID-19. Subjects who had been exposed to COVID-19, were actively infected with it, or had recovered from it provided the deeply sampled blood TCRbeta repertoires that made up the dataset. The material from the prospective study consisted of cDNA or gDNA derived from T cells, B-cell-depleted T cells, or PBMCs. Where available, HLA class I and class II types were taken from metadata supplied by the sample provider and were not determined by assay-based typing. Nearly every sample came with metadata listing a de-identified subject ID, COVID-19 status, age in years and sex. A freely available public database, intended as a resource for researchers studying the immune response to SARS-CoV-2, is where the repertoires were released. Samples were obtained from the ongoing ImmuneRACE study (first 160 participants) and from 1,000 to 1,500 subjects provided by 6 global collaborators. Here is what the overall study found, with its caveats: How much clinical and demographic metadata was included differed by source and by participant, and the metadata was provided uncurated.

In the prospective study, participants were about 18 to 100 years old, resided in around 25 geographic areas of the United States, and were enrolled through a virtual design. To assign participants to cohorts, the prospective study relied on clinical history that participants themselves reported in a screening survey and a study questionnaire. ImmuneRACE Cohort 3 recovered participants were defined by two consecutive negative NP/OP PCR tests, healthcare professional clearance, or symptom resolution. Mobile phlebotomists in the prospective study collected whole blood, serum and a nasopharyngeal or oropharyngeal swab from every participant. Over an approximately two-month period, participants in the prospective study had the option of providing additional blood draws and questionnaires. Before DNA extraction, blood samples from the prospective study were shipped at room temperature or frozen. Including cysteine and phenylalanine, the CDR3 has 16 amino acids. The retained sequence is limited to the CDR3, 48 bases, with the frame set at the first base. Sequences SGHRS (CDR1) and YFSETQ (CDR2) are obtained from the germline V gene. The junction carries 15 bases between V and J, which are trimmed by 0 bases and 2 bases respectively.

Comments on this clone: It lacks a known antigen. The record has no base qualities; no much larger clone is one base away.

TCRbeta CDR3 regions were amplified from genomic DNA using the immunoSEQ Assay, a bias-controlled multiplex PCR. The original pipeline was this. The number of nucleated cells in each sample was estimated by amplification of reference gene primers within the assay. Sequence reads were collapsed and filtered to measure the absolute abundance of every unique TCRbeta CDR3 rearrangement. Productive Simpson clonality was computed per sample as the square root of Simpson's diversity index over productive rearrangements. TCRdb carries this immuneACCESS record with in-frame sequences only. Its versions omit some clonotypes, under half of them owing to an unresolved V gene in the studies checked, with the rest unexplained. V and J calls and clone size are given by that table; D and trimming were obtained from the DNA. The sample data list 300,000 or so clones, and roughly 87% of these were observed just once. The ten top clones hold roughly 1% of the sample.

The sequence links TRBV5-1 to TRBJ2-7; the D gene is perhaps TRBD1, from 6 matching bases. This clonotype was obtained from a woman in her twenties or thirties who had recovered from COVID-19. The material sequenced was PBMCs or T cells enriched from blood (not recorded which). The CDR3 region: CASSLAQTGGTYEQYF. The DNA is TGCGCCAGCAGCTTGGCCCAGACAGGTGGGACCTACGAGCAGTACTTC.